This record looks at one T cell receptor (beta chain) sequence and its context. Its antigen remains unidentified. The input lacks base qualities; no much larger clone sits a single base away. In the prospective study, participants were roughly 18 to 95 years old, resided in under 30 geographic areas of the United States, and were enrolled through a virtual design. In the prospective study, cohorts were assigned on the basis of participant-reported clinical history obtained from a screening survey and a study questionnaire. Recovered participants in ImmuneRACE Cohort 3 were defined as having two consecutive negative NP/OP PCR tests, clearance from a healthcare professional, or resolution of symptoms. In the prospective study, whole blood, serum and a nasopharyngeal or oropharyngeal swab were collected from each participant by mobile phlebotomists. Prospective study participants could optionally give additional blood draws and questionnaires over a 2-month period. Before DNA extraction, prospective study blood samples were shipped either frozen or at room temperature.

The immunoSEQ Assay, a bias-controlled multiplex PCR, was used to amplify TCRbeta CDR3 regions from genomic DNA. In the authors' own workflow: Within the assay, amplification of reference gene primers was used to estimate how many nucleated cells each sample contained. To quantify the absolute abundance of each unique TCRbeta CDR3 rearrangement, sequence reads were collapsed and filtered. For each sample, productive Simpson clonality was calculated as the square root of Simpson's diversity index across productive rearrangements. TCRdb re-hosts the immuneACCESS table, in-frame sequences only. Its copies lack some clones; in the studies checked, an unresolved V gene accounts for under half of them, and the cause for the rest is not known. V and J calls and clone size are as listed in that table; D and trimming were resolved from the DNA. Recorded for this sample are over 250,000 clones; 75% to 90% of them occurred a single time. The leading ten clones occupy 2.4% of the sample.

These data are taken from a study of blood T cell repertoires in COVID-19 (dated by TCRdb to 2018 to 2021). About the study as a whole: The collaborator samples originated in the United States, Italy and Spain and spanned the acute and convalescent phases of COVID-19. The material from the prospective study consisted of cDNA or gDNA derived from T cells, B-cell-depleted T cells, or PBMCs. Deeply sampled blood TCRbeta repertoires from subjects exposed to, actively infected with, or recovered from COVID-19 were included in the dataset. A freely available public database, intended as a resource for researchers studying the immune response to SARS-CoV-2, is where the repertoires were released. Samples were obtained from the ongoing ImmuneRACE study (first 160 participants) and from 1,200 or so subjects provided by 6 global collaborators. A de-identified subject ID, COVID-19 status, age in years and sex were almost always included in the sample metadata. Where available, HLA class I and class II types were obtained from metadata supplied by the sample provider rather than from assay-based typing. The full study reports these points: The quantity of clinical and demographic metadata differed by source and by participant and was supplied without curation.

The CDR3 covers 15 residues, taking in both the cysteine and the phenylalanine. The CDR3 DNA has 45 bases and is translated from base 1. Clipping removes 0 bases from V and 2 bases from J, with 1 as the unmatched junction base count. Per the germline V gene, MGHRA is the CDR1 and YSYEKL is the CDR2. The sequence joins TRBV4-1 to TRBJ2-1; a stretch of 7 junction bases matches TRBD1. The source is a woman between 18 and 29 years old who had recovered from COVID-19. Input material: PBMCs or T cells enriched from blood (not recorded which). This receptor has the CDR3 CASSQEGTAYNEQFF. The bases read TGCGCCAGCAGCCAAGAAGGGACAGCCTACAATGAGCAGTTCTTC.